This T cell receptor (beta chain) was sequenced during a study of blood T cell repertoires in COVID-19. Study in general: Sample material is recorded as cDNA or gDNA derived from T cells, B-cell-depleted T cells, or PBMCs.

Germline V gene lookup returns CDR1 LGHNA and CDR2 YNFKEQ. Losses at the gene ends were 2 bases for V and 4 bases for J; bases not matched to a gene: 7. The CDR3 sequence is 17 residues long. Only in-frame clones appear in the TCRdb table, and some are missing; sequencing was by immunoSEQ multiplex PCR. The data show 90,000 to 140,000 clones, with about four fifths seen just once and about 40% held by the top ten. The chain uses TRBV4-2 and TRBJ2-3; 12 bases are shared with TRBD2. This TCR came from an elderly man with acute or convalescent COVID-19. Sample: peripheral blood. This chain's CDR3 is CASSQTRTSGVADTQYF. CDR3 coding DNA: TGTGCCAGCAGCCAAACCCGGACTAGCGGGGTAGCAGATACGCAGTATTTT.